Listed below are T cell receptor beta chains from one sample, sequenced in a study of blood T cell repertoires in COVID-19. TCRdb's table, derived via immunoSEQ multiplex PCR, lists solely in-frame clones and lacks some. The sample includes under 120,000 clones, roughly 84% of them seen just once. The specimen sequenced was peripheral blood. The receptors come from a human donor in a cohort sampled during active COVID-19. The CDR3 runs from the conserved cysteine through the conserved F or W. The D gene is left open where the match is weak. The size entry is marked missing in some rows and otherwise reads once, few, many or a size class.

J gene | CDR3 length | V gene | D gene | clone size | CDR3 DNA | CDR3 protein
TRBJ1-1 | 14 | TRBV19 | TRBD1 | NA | TGTGCCAGTAGTATTCAGGGGGCGAACACTGAAGCTTTCTTT | CASSIQGANTEAFF
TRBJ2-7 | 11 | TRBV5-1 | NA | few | TGCGCCAGCAGCTCCACCTACGAGCAGTACTTC | CASSSTYEQYF
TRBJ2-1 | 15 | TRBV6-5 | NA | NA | TGTGCCTTAAGATCATTAGGGGAAGGATACAATGAGCAGTTCTTC | CALRSLGEGYNEQFF
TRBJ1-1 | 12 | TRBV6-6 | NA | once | TGTGCCAGCAGTTCAGGGTCGCTCGAAGCTTTCTTT | CASSSGSLEAFF
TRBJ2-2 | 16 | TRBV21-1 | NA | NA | TGTGCCAGCATCCCAGGGGGACGCCTACACACCGGGGAGCTGTTTTTT | CASIPGGRLHTGELFF
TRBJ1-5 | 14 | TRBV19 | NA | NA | TGTGCCAGTAGTATGTCAGGGGCATATCAGCCCCAGCATTTT | CASSMSGAYQPQHF
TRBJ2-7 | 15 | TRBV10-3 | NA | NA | TGTGCCATCAGTGAGTCCCTGGACAGAGCCTACGAGCAGTACTTC | CAISESLDRAYEQYF
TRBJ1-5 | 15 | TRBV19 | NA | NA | TGTGCCAGTAGTATAGGTGGGGAGATAGGTCAGCCCCAGCATTTT | CASSIGGEIGQPQHF
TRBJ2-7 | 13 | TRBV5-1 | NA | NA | TGCGCCAGCAGCCTCGACAACTCCTACGAGCAGTACTTC | CASSLDNSYEQYF
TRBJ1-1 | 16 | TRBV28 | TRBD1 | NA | TGTGCCAGCAGTTTATACCAGGGGGCCCTGAACACTGAAGCTTTCTTT | CASSLYQGALNTEAFF
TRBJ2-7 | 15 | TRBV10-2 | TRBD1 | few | TGCGCCAGCAGGGAACAGGGGGCGCCCTGGTACGAGCAGTACTTC | CASREQGAPWYEQYF
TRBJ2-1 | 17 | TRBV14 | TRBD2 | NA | TGTGCCAGCAGCCAATGGGTTCGGCTAGCGGGAAGCAATGAGCAGTTCTTC | CASSQWVRLAGSNEQFF
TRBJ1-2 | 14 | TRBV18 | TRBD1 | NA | TGTGCCAGCTCAGAGAGGACAGGGTCCTATGGCTACACCTTC | CASSERTGSYGYTF
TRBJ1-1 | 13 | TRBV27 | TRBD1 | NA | TGTGCCAGCAATGACAGGGGCGGCACTGAAGCTTTCTTT | CASNDRGGTEAFF
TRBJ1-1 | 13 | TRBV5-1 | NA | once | TGCGCCAGCAGCCCGGGGGTAAGCACTGAAGCTTTCTTT | CASSPGVSTEAFF
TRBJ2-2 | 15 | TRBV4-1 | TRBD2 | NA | TGCGCCAGCAGCCTGACTAGCGGGGGCCGGACGGAGCTGTTTTTT | CASSLTSGGRTELFF
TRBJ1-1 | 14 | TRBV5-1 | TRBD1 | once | TGCGCCAGCAGCTTAGACCGACAGGGGCGTGAAGCTTTCTTT | CASSLDRQGREAFF
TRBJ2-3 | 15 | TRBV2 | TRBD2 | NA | TGTGCCAGCAGAGCCCTAGCGGGGGCGACAGATACGCAGTATTTT | CASRALAGATDTQYF